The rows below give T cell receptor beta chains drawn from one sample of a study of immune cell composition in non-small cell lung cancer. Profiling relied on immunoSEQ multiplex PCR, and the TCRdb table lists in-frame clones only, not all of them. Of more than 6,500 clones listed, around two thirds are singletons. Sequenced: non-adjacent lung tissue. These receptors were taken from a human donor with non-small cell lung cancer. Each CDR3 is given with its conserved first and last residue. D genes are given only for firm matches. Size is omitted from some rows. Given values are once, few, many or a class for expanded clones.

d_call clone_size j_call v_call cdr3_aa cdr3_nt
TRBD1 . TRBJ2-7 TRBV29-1 CSVVGLDRSAYEQYF TGCAGCGTTGTGGGGTTGGACAGGTCGGCCTACGAGCAGTACTTC
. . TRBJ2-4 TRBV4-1 CASSQDEGAAKNIQYF TGCGCCAGCAGCCAAGATGAAGGGGCGGCCAAAAACATTCAGTACTTC
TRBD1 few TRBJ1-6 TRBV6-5 CATGIGTGGSPLHF TGTGCCACCGGAATTGGGACAGGGGGTTCACCCCTCCACTTT
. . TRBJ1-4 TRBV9 CASSDGQMNEKLFF TGTGCCAGCAGCGACGGACAGATGAATGAAAAACTGTTTTTT
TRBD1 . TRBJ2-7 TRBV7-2 CASSFLDGDRGYEQYF TGTGCCAGCAGCTTCTTAGATGGGGACAGGGGCTACGAGCAGTACTTC
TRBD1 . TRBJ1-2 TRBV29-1 CSVEGGQASAGYTF TGCAGCGTTGAAGGTGGACAGGCCTCTGCTGGCTACACCTTC
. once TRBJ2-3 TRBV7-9 CASSQRSVSTDTQYF TGCGCCAGCAGCCAAAGGAGCGTTTCCACAGATACGCAGTATTTT
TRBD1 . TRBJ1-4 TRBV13 CASSLRDSFDEKLFF TGTGCCAGCAGCCTCAGGGACAGCTTCGATGAAAAACTGTTTTTT
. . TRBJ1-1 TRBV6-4 CASSETQQGRAFF TGTGCCAGCAGTGAGACTCAACAGGGACGGGCTTTCTTT
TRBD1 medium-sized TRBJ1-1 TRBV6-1 CASSASGTAMNTEAFF TGTGCCAGCAGTGCGTCCGGGACAGCTATGAACACTGAAGCTTTCTTT
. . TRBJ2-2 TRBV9 CASSATTANTGELFF TGTGCCAGCAGCGCGACGACAGCGAACACCGGGGAGCTGTTTTTT
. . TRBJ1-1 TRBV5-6 CASSLGAGTEAFF TGTGCCAGCAGCCTTGGGGCGGGGACTGAAGCTTTCTTT
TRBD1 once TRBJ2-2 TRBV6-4 CASSELTGETGELFF TGTGCCAGCAGTGAACTGACAGGGGAAACCGGGGAGCTGTTTTTT
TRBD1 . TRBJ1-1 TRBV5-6 CASSRYTGGQNTEAFF TGTGCCAGCAGCCGATATACAGGGGGCCAAAACACTGAAGCTTTCTTT
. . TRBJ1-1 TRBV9 CASSPAGGSTEAFF TGTGCCAGCAGCCCAGCGGGCGGTAGTACTGAAGCTTTCTTT
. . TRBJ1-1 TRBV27 CASSLQGRINTEAFF TGTGCCAGCAGCTTACAGGGAAGGATAAACACTGAAGCTTTCTTT
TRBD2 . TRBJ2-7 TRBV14 CASSPPGSGGALYEQYF TGTGCCAGCAGCCCCCCGGGTAGCGGGGGGGCCCTCTACGAGCAGTACTTC
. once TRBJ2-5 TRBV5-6 CASSLDKTRETQYF TGTGCCAGCAGCTTAGACAAGACCAGAGAGACCCAGTACTTC
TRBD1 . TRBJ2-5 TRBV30 CAWSIGQGETQYF TGTGCCTGGAGTATTGGACAGGGAGAGACCCAGTACTTC
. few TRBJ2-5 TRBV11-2 CASSFAITGRETQYF TGTGCCAGCAGCTTCGCCATTACAGGGAGAGAGACCCAGTACTTC
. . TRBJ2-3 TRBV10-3 CAISESKSREADTQYF TGTGCCATCAGTGAGTCGAAATCCAGGGAAGCAGATACGCAGTATTTT
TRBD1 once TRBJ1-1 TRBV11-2 CASSLRDRGYMNTEAFF TGTGCCAGCAGCTTAAGGGACAGGGGTTATATGAACACTGAAGCTTTCTTT
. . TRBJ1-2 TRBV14 CASSRLPTDGYTF TGTGCCAGCAGCCGCCTCCCCACAGACGGCTACACCTTC
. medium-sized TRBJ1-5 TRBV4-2 CASSQDWQGYQPQHF TGTGCCAGCAGCCAAGATTGGCAGGGGTATCAGCCCCAGCATTTT
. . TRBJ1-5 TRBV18 CASSPYGGNQPQHF TGTGCCAGCTCACCCTACGGGGGAAATCAGCCCCAGCATTTT
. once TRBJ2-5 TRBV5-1 CASSLAKGFEAQYF TGCGCCAGCAGCTTGGCCAAGGGGTTTGAGGCCCAGTACTTC
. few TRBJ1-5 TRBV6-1 CASKAPIPGQPQHF TGTGCCAGCAAAGCGCCAATTCCTGGTCAGCCCCAGCATTTT
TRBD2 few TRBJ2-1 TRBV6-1 CASGLREGPNEQFF TGTGCCAGCGGTCTCAGGGAGGGGCCCAATGAGCAGTTCTTC
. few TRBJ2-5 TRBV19 CASSMGGRGRETQYF TGTGCCAGTAGTATGGGTGGTAGAGGTAGAGAGACCCAGTACTTC